This entry lists 24 T cell receptor beta chains sequenced from one sample in a study of T cell repertoires in cytomegalovirus infection. TCRdb re-derived calls from the reads in MiXCR, one entry per CDR3 protein. The sample carries about 310,000 distinct CDR3 sequences, about 9.1% recorded once. Source material: PBMCs. These receptors came from a human donor in good health (CMV status not recorded). Some clones in this sample may be carry-over from other donors' samples.

This clonotype has at least ten counts. The chain employs TRBV7-2 and TRBJ2-7; 7 nucleotides align to TRBD1. Looked up from germline, CDR1 is SGHTA and CDR2 is FQGNSA. The CDR3 is made up of 15 amino acids. After removal of 1 base from V and 0 bases from J, the junction contained 3 bases not matched to a gene. Here the CDR3 DNA reads TGTGCCAGCAGCTTAGGCCCAGGGGGCTCCTACGAGCAGTACGTC. It encodes CASSLGPGGSYEQYV.

This clonotype was recorded a few times. The chain uses TRBV9 and TRBJ2-1; D call uncertain. Germline-derived CDR1 and CDR2 are SGDLS and YYNGEE. CDR3 length: 16 residues. Trimming pared 0 bases from V and 0 bases from J, leaving 10 bases between. CDR3 sequence (DNA): TGTGCCAGCAGCGTAGCAGCCCTAAGCTCCTACAATGAGCAGTTCTTC. Protein sequence: CASSVAALSSYNEQFF.

This clonotype was counted only a few times. The rearrangement uses TRBV5-6 and TRBJ2-7; TRBD1 or TRBD2 may be the D gene (6 bases each). Germline values: CDR1 SGHDT, CDR2 YYEEEE. This CDR3 is 14 amino acids long. The V end lost 4 bases, the J end lost 3 bases, and 14 bases lay between the germline ends. The CDR3 DNA is TGTGCCAGCAGCCCAGAGGGGGGAAGCTACGAGCAGTACTTC. It specifies CASSPEGGSYEQYF.

The chain links TRBV20-1 to TRBJ2-1, with 9 bases lining up with TRBD1. The junction had 3 bases not matched to a gene; V was cut back by 5 bases and J by 4 bases. Germline V lookup: CDR1 DFQATT, CDR2 SNEGSKA (reference sequence). The CDR3 covers 13 residues. The CDR3 is CSAPGTGYNEQFF. Written as DNA, the CDR3 is TGCAGTGCTCCCGGGACAGGGTACAATGAGCAGTTCTTC.

This clonotype was seen many times. The chain is built from TRBV2 and TRBJ2-5; D gene ambiguous. Trimming removed 7 bases at V and 9 bases at J, with 15 bases between. Germline lookup yields CDR1 SNHLY and CDR2 FYNNEI. The CDR3 length is 12 residues. As DNA, the CDR3 is TGTGCCAGCAACGGAGATAAGAGACCCCAGTACTTC. Residues: CASNGDKRPQYF.

In this sample, this clonotype turned up many times. The chain is built from TRBV28 and TRBJ1-2, with 8 nucleotides matching TRBD1. The CDR3 runs to 15 residues. CDR1 MDHEN and CDR2 SYDVKM come from the germline V gene. Losses at the gene ends were 6 bases for V and 4 bases for J; bases not matched to a gene: 10. CDR3 sequence: CASSTRDRQFYGYTF. The CDR3 nucleotides are TGTGCCAGCAGCACCCGGGACAGGCAATTCTATGGCTACACCTTC.

This clonotype was detected a few times. J is TRBJ1-1 and V is TRBV20-1, with TRBD1 as a possible D gene (6 bases). Trimming cost V 5 bases and J 5 bases, with 12 bases left between them. Per the germline V gene, CDR1 is DFQATT and CDR2 is SNEGSKA (reference sequence). The CDR3 runs 12 residues. The CDR3 region has the DNA TGCAGTGCTTGCAGGGGTAGGACTGAAGCTTTCTTT. It encodes CSACRGRTEAFF.

The chain carries TRBV20-1 and TRBJ2-7; no clear D gene. The CDR3 is 11 residues long. V was cut by 4 bases and J by 4 bases, with 8 bases left in between. CDR1 and CDR2 from the germline V gene are DFQATT and SNEGSKA (reference sequence). The CDR3 bases are TGCAGTGCTACCAACTATTACGAGCAGTACGTC. Its protein is CSATNYYEQYV.

This clonotype was detected many times. The chain joins TRBV28 to TRBJ1-5; tentative D call: TRBD1 (5 bases). The CDR3 totals 12 residues. The germline V and J ends were trimmed by 7 bases and 9 bases, with 13 bases remaining between them. Germline V CDR1 and CDR2: MDHEN, SYDVKM. This CDR3 is CASNLRVGPQHF. DNA for the CDR3: TGTGCCAGCAACCTCAGGGTCGGGCCCCAGCATTTT.

With regard to this clonotype: This may arise from a read error, as a much more abundant clone is one base away. This rearrangement joins TRBV20-1 to TRBJ2-3; 7 nucleotides agree with TRBD2. J lost 4 bases, V lost 1 base, and 5 bases had no gene match. The CDR3 loop spans 14 amino acids. Germline CDR1 is DFQATT and CDR2 is SNEGSKA (reference sequence). The CDR3 here is CSARAGGAADTQYF. Written as DNA, the CDR3 is TGCAGTGCTAGAGCGGGGGGAGCCGCAGATACGCAGTATTTT.

This clonotype was counted at least ten times. The chain uses TRBV20-1 and TRBJ1-2, with D tentatively TRBD1 (6 bases). Germline CDR1 reads DFQATT; CDR2 reads SNEGSKA (reference sequence). V gave up 3 bases and J gave up 5 bases, with 13 bases separating them. The CDR3 covers 13 residues. The CDR3, as DNA: TGCAGTGCTAGGAGTAGGGACACTTATGGCTACACCTTC. Amino acid sequence: CSARSRDTYGYTF.

The chain uses TRBV28 and TRBJ2-5, with a possible D match to TRBD2 (7 bases). This CDR3 is built from 11 residues. In germline, CDR1 is MDHEN, CDR2 SYDVKM. The V gene lost 11 bases and the J gene lost 5 bases, with 12 bases spanning the gap. CDR3 region: CASEGGETQYF. In nucleotides, the CDR3 is TGTGCCTCCGAGGGGGGGGAGACCCAGTACTTC.

This clonotype was seen repeatedly, ten times or more. This chain connects TRBV24-1 to TRBJ1-2, with TRBD1 matching over 8 bases. V lost 5 bases, J lost 7 bases, and 2 bases stayed unmatched. CDR1 is KGHDR and CDR2 is SFDVKD in the germline V gene. The CDR3 sequence is 12 residues long. CDR3 region: CATSVGTGGYTF. The CDR3 coding sequence is TGTGCCACCAGTGTTGGGACAGGTGGCTACACCTTC.

There are many counts of this clonotype. V is TRBV4-2 and J is TRBJ1-2; D gene unclear. The CDR3 runs to 13 residues. V lost 1 base, J lost 6 bases, and 9 bases lay in between. Germline CDR1 is LGHNA and CDR2 is YNFKEQ. The CDR3 is CASSQAVIDGYTF. The CDR3 region has the DNA TGTGCCAGCAGCCAAGCAGTGATCGATGGCTACACCTTC.

V and J are TRBV12-5 and TRBJ2-1, with 9 nucleotides matching TRBD2. The CDR3 totals 12 residues. Germline V lookup: CDR1 LGHNT, CDR2 FRNRAP. J lost 9 bases, V lost 6 bases, and 3 bases had no gene match. CDR3 residues: CASGRLAVEQFF. The DNA for the CDR3 is TGTGCTAGTGGAAGACTAGCGGTTGAGCAGTTCTTC.

This clonotype was picked up many times. CDR3 loop: CASSLGQGKSPLHF. Written as DNA, the CDR3 is TGTGCCAGCAGCTTAGGCCAGGGAAAGTCACCCCTCCACTTT. This sequence joins TRBV7-2 and TRBJ1-6; weak D call: TRBD1 (5 bases). The CDR3 runs to 14 residues. V gave up 1 base and J gave up 10 bases, with 11 bases separating them. The germline gives CDR1 SGHTA, CDR2 FQGNSA. Drawing the rest from reference TRBV7-2 and TRBJ1-6, the complete variable domain is GAGVSQSPSNKVTEKGKDVELRCDPISGHTALYWYRQSLGQGLEFLIYFQGNSAPDKSGLPSDRFSAERTGGSVSTLTIQRTQQEDSAVYLCASSLGQGKSPLHFGNGTRLTVT.

This clonotype showed up just a few times. The chain joins TRBV10-3 to TRBJ2-5, with a tentative D call TRBD2 (6 bases). V lost 2 bases and J 2 bases, leaving 9 bases between the germline ends. Germline-derived CDR1 and CDR2 are ENHRY and SYGVKD. The CDR3 consists of 14 residues. This chain's CDR3 is CAISEASAQETQYF. DNA of the CDR3: TGTGCCATCAGTGAGGCTAGCGCTCAAGAGACCCAGTACTTC.

Concerning this clonotype: A much larger clone differs from this one at a single base, so this may be a read error. CDR3 bases: TGTGCCAGCAGTTACGGGGTATACGAGCAGTACGTC. Translation: CASSYGVYEQYV. The V gene is TRBV6-2 or TRBV6-3, the J gene TRBJ2-7, with D uncertain. The CDR3 runs 12 residues. Germline CDR1 and CDR2: MNHEY and SVGEGT. V was trimmed by 2 bases and J by 4 bases, leaving 6 bases between them.

This clonotype was counted at least ten times. The chain is built from TRBV7-2 and TRBJ2-1, with D possibly TRBD1 on 5 matching bases. The V end lost 5 bases, the J end lost 0 bases, and 11 bases lay between the germline ends. Germline V gene data show CDR1 as SGHTA and CDR2 as FQGNSA. The CDR3 runs 15 residues. The CDR3 is CASSIDSSSYNEQFF. In nucleotides, the CDR3 is TGTGCCAGCAGCATTGACAGTAGCTCCTACAATGAGCAGTTCTTC.

The V gene is TRBV6-5, the J gene TRBJ2-1; 9 nucleotides line up with TRBD2. Germline CDR1 MNHEY, CDR2 SVGAGI. This CDR3 contains 15 residues. V was pared by 7 bases and J by 8 bases, with 12 bases of the junction left unmatched. The CDR3 sequence is CASNSRAGGRYEQFF. Here the CDR3 DNA reads TGTGCCAGCAATTCAAGGGCGGGGGGGAGGTATGAGCAGTTCTTC.

This clonotype was seen a few times. The gene calls are TRBV5-1 and TRBJ2-1; 8 bases line up with TRBD2. The J segment lost 3 bases and the V segment lost 5 bases, leaving 7 bases of the junction unmatched. Germline-derived CDR1 and CDR2 are SGHRS and YFSETQ. There are 15 residues in the CDR3. CDR3 protein: CASRNSGAFYNEQFF. For the CDR3, the DNA is TGCGCCAGCAGGAATAGCGGGGCTTTCTACAATGAGCAGTTCTTC.

The sample holds a few counts of this clonotype. The rearrangement joins TRBV6-2 or TRBV6-3 to TRBJ1-2, with D possibly being TRBD1 (5 bases). The CDR3 is 16 residues long. Trimming shortened V by 0 bases and J by 4 bases, and 15 bases separated the two germline ends. Germline V gene data show CDR1 as MNHEY and CDR2 as SVGEGT. The CDR3 DNA reads as TGTGCCAGCAGTTACTCGTCGGGGGGTCTACTCTATGGCTACACCTTC. Protein: CASSYSSGGLLYGYTF.

This clonotype was seen a single time. Relative to the germline gene, one junction end is altered; a read error may explain this. The chain recombines TRBV6-2 or TRBV6-3 with TRBJ2-1, with D uncertain. Germline CDR1 reads MNHEY; CDR2 reads SVGEGT. CDR3 size: 14 residues. The DNA for the CDR3 is TGTGTCAGCAGCTTAGAAGAAGGTTACAATGAGCAGTTCTTC. Its translation is CVSSLEEGYNEQFF.

This clonotype was seen repeatedly, ten times or more. The chain carries TRBV4-1 and TRBJ1-5; D is possibly TRBD1 (5 bases). CDR3 size: 13 residues. CDR1 is MGHRA, CDR2 YSYEKL, per germline. V gave up 1 base and J gave up 5 bases, with 6 bases separating them. The CDR3 nucleotides read TGCGCCAGCAGCCAAGGAGGGGATCAGCCCCAGCATTTT. It encodes CASSQGGDQPQHF.